The 26 T cell receptor beta chains given below trace back to one sample, sequenced in a study of T-cell reconstitution after alpha-beta-depleted transplantation in children. Unique molecular identifiers tagged the TCRbeta library. TCRdb called the PCR reads again in MiXCR, with one record for every CDR3 protein. Of some 600,000 distinct CDR3 sequences listed, 13% are singletons. Sequencing was performed on PBMCs, mostly from graft donor cells, taken 360 days after TCRalphabeta/CD19-depleted stem cell transplant. These receptors were taken from a male patient aged 10-17 years who had a stem cell transplant for acute myeloid leukemia, so the T cells may come from the graft donor.

This clonotype turned up a few times. V is TRBV13 and J is TRBJ2-5; 11 positions match TRBD1. Germline CDR1 and CDR2: PRHDT and FYEKMQ (reference sequence). The CDR3 is 15 amino acids. V lost 5 bases, J lost 3 bases, and 5 bases stayed unmatched. The CDR3 spells CASSMPGQGEETQYF. DNA for the CDR3: TGTGCCAGCAGCATGCCGGGACAGGGGGAAGAGACCCAGTACTTC.

This clonotype was seen more than once but under ten times. CDR3 nucleotides: TGCAGTGCGGGCGGACACGGAACTCCCAATGAGCAGTTCTTC. Translation: CSAGGHGTPNEQFF. The genes are TRBV20-1 and TRBJ2-1; TRBD1 is a possible D gene (5 bases). Trimming shortened V by 6 bases and J by 6 bases, and 18 bases separated the two germline ends. Per germline, CDR1 DFQATT and CDR2 SNEGSKA (reference sequence). The CDR3 spans 14 residues.

Only a few counts were recorded for this clonotype. The CDR3 reads CASSKDGRGQPVAKNIQYF. The CDR3 DNA follows: TGTGCCAGCAGCAAAGACGGCAGGGGGCAACCCGTAGCCAAAAACATTCAGTACTTC. J is TRBJ2-4 and V is TRBV21-1; TRBD1 was called by the table and not checked on the DNA. TRBV21-1 is described as a pseudogene. The CDR3 consists of 19 residues.

This clonotype was recorded at least ten times. This rearrangement joins TRBV20-1 to TRBJ1-4, with D hard to call. The V and J ends lost 5 bases and 0 bases respectively, with 13 bases between them. The CDR3 is 15 residues long. The V gene's germline CDR1 is DFQATT and CDR2 SNEGSKA (reference sequence). The CDR3 protein is CSAALGNPTNEKLFF. CDR3 bases: TGCAGTGCTGCCCTCGGGAACCCAACTAATGAAAAACTGTTTTTT.

This clonotype has more than one count but fewer than ten. This sequence joins TRBV7-2 and TRBJ2-7; D remains ambiguous. Germline loops: CDR1 SGHTA, CDR2 FQGNSA. The CDR3 is 15 residues long. V was trimmed by 3 bases and J by 0 bases, leaving 12 bases between them. CDR3 nucleotides: TGTGCCAGCAGCTTCCTCCCGGCCCCCTCCTACGAGCAGTACTTC. Translating gives CASSFLPAPSYEQYF.

This chain joins TRBV25-1 and TRBJ2-3; D remains ambiguous. The CDR3 is made up of 14 amino acids. Per the germline V gene, CDR1 is MGHDK and CDR2 is SYGVNS. Deletions cut 4 bases from V and 6 bases from J, with 14 bases between. CDR3 amino acids: CASSALVGIDTQYF. The DNA of the CDR3 is TGTGCCAGCAGTGCGCTAGTTGGGATCGATACGCAGTATTTT.

This clonotype turned up a few times. V is TRBV12-3 or TRBV12-4 and J is TRBJ2-7; D assignment may be TRBD1 or TRBD2 (5 bases each). This CDR3 is 13 amino acids long. V was cut by 2 bases and J by 6 bases, with 11 bases left in between. Here the CDR3 reads CASSLSPGGEQYF. The CDR3, as DNA: TGTGCCAGCAGTTTAAGCCCTGGGGGCGAGCAGTACTTC.

CDR3 nucleotide sequence: TGTGCCTCCGGCCCCCATTTTTTAGTTGCGACGAGCACTGAAGCTTTCTTT. It specifies CASGPHFLVATSTEAFF. This chain uses TRBV28 with TRBJ1-1, with D unclear. CDR1 and CDR2 (germline): MDHEN, SYDVKM. This CDR3 is 17 amino acids long. V gave up 11 bases and J gave up 4 bases, with 29 bases separating them.

This clonotype was observed a handful of times. This sequence joins TRBV29-1 and TRBJ1-6; 8 nucleotides line up with TRBD1. The CDR3 consists of 14 residues. From germline, CDR1 is SQVTM and CDR2 ANQGSEA. V trimming: 4 bases; J trimming: 6 bases; junction bases outside the gene matches: 5. The CDR3 sequence: CSVAGTGANSPLHF. The CDR3 region has the DNA TGCAGCGTTGCAGGGACAGGTGCTAATTCACCCCTCCACTTT.

The rearrangement joins TRBV7-2 to TRBJ2-7; 11 nucleotides agree with TRBD2. The CDR3 is 15 amino acids. The J segment lost 6 bases and the V segment lost 3 bases, leaving 7 bases of the junction unmatched. The germline CDR1 and CDR2 sequences are SGHTA and FQGNSA. CDR3: CASSLGRLAGGEQYF. The CDR3 DNA reads as TGTGCCAGCAGCTTGGGGCGGCTAGCGGGAGGCGAGCAGTACTTC.

This clonotype was counted at least ten times. The chain combines TRBV28 with TRBJ2-1, with 8 nucleotides matching TRBD2. V lost 5 bases to trimming and J lost 6 bases; unmatched junction nucleotides: 6. Germline V gene sequence: CDR1 MDHEN, CDR2 SYDVKM. This CDR3 contains 14 residues. CDR3 amino acids: CASSLYREGNEQFF. In DNA, the CDR3 is TGTGCCAGCAGTCTATACCGGGAGGGCAATGAGCAGTTCTTC. Full variable domain (missing parts from reference TRBV28 and TRBJ2-1): DVKVTQSSRYLVKRTGEKVFLECVQDMDHENMFWYRQDPGLGLRLIYFSYDVKMKEKGDIPEGYSVSREKKERFSLILESASTNQTSMYLCASSLYREGNEQFFGPGTRLTVL.

This clonotype was observed a few times. The rearrangement uses TRBV19 and TRBJ2-1; TRBD2 matches 9 bases. The germline V gene has CDR1 LNHDA and CDR2 SQIVND (reference sequence). The J segment lost 5 bases and the V segment lost 3 bases, leaving 11 bases of the junction unmatched. CDR3 length: 17 residues. CDR3 nucleotides: TGTGCCAGTAGTATGCCGGAACATCTAGCGGGAAACAATGAGCAGTTCTTC. This sequence encodes CASSMPEHLAGNNEQFF. The full variable domain, rest sourced from reference TRBV19 and TRBJ2-1, is DGGITQSPKYLFRKEGQNVTLSCEQNLNHDAMYWYRQDPGQGLRLIYYSQIVNDFQKGDIAEGYSVSREKKESFPLTVTSAQKNPTAFYLCASSMPEHLAGNNEQFFGPGTRLTVL.

The rearrangement uses TRBV11-1 and TRBJ2-7, with D possibly matching TRBD1 (5 bases). The CDR3 runs 15 residues. The V and J ends lost 5 bases and 4 bases respectively, with 18 bases between them. Germline V gene sequence: CDR1 SGHAT, CDR2 FQDESV (reference sequence). CDR3 sequence reads: CASSRSRTPLYEQYF. The DNA for the CDR3 is TGTGCCAGCAGCAGATCGAGGACACCACTTTACGAGCAGTACTTC.

The chain joins TRBV5-1 to TRBJ2-1, with 10 nucleotides matching TRBD2. This CDR3 has 18 amino acids. CDR1 SGHRS and CDR2 YFSETQ come from the germline V gene. V was clipped by 4 bases and J by 8 bases; unmatched bases: 18. The CDR3 DNA reads as TGCGCCAGCAGCCCGGGACTAGCGCCTCACGGCAGAAGCGATGAGCAGTTCTTC. Protein product: CASSPGLAPHGRSDEQFF.

The rearrangement uses TRBV5-1 and TRBJ1-4; D unresolved. The ends were cut back, 1 base at V and 5 bases at J, with 21 bases in the middle. This CDR3 region has 18 residues. CDR1 and CDR2 from the germline V gene are SGHRS and YFSETQ. CDR3 nucleotide sequence: TGCGCCAGCAGCTTGACCCATAATGAATACGGGAAGAATGAAAAACTGTTTTTT. It yields the protein CASSLTHNEYGKNEKLFF.

The chain employs TRBV28 and TRBJ2-2; 7 bases line up with TRBD1. This CDR3 has 13 residues. The germline CDR1 and CDR2 sequences are MDHEN and SYDVKM. The V gene end was trimmed by 10 bases and the J gene end by 4 bases; junction bases not matched to a gene: 6. This CDR3 reads CATPGQLTGELFF. As DNA, the CDR3 is TGTGCCACCCCGGGACAGCTCACCGGGGAGCTGTTTTTT.

The rearrangement links TRBV5-1 to TRBJ2-1, with 7 bases matching TRBD2. The CDR3 extends over 15 amino acids. Germline values: CDR1 SGHRS, CDR2 YFSETQ. J gave up 10 bases and V 7 bases, and 17 bases lay outside the gene matches. CDR3 nucleotide sequence: TGCGCCAGCCGAAAGCGGGAAGATACCTGGAAGGAGCAGTTCTTC. Translating gives CASRKREDTWKEQFF.

This clonotype has a count of ten or more. This chain connects TRBV4-2 to TRBJ2-6; 9 bases are shared with TRBD1. The CDR3 runs 18 residues. Germline lookup yields CDR1 LGHNA and CDR2 YNFKEQ. With V trimmed by 4 bases and J by 2 bases, 9 bases remained unmatched. CDR3 protein: CASSLRQGVDAGANVLTF. DNA of the CDR3: TGTGCCAGCAGCCTGAGACAGGGGGTTGATGCTGGGGCCAACGTCCTGACTTTC.

This clonotype has ten or more counts. The chain employs TRBV29-1 and TRBJ2-7, with a possible D match to TRBD1 (5 bases). Germline V gene data show CDR1 as SQVTM and CDR2 as ANQGSEA. The CDR3 is 11 amino acids. Trimming stripped 5 bases from V and 3 bases from J, with 8 bases between. The CDR3 nucleotides are TGCAGCGTTAGCAGGGACTACGAGCAGTACTTC. Protein sequence: CSVSRDYEQYF.

This chain links TRBV12-3 or TRBV12-4 with TRBJ2-1; 8 bases match TRBD2. The CDR3 covers 16 residues. J gave up 3 bases and V 4 bases, and 8 bases lay outside the gene matches. The CDR3 region is CASSSAGGTFYNEQFF. Here the CDR3 DNA reads TGTGCCAGCAGTTCGGCGGGAGGCACTTTCTACAATGAGCAGTTCTTC.

This clonotype was seen repeatedly, ten times or more. The rearrangement uses TRBV27 and TRBJ2-7, with D tentatively TRBD2 (5 bases). Trimming shortened V by 1 base and J by 0 bases, and 13 bases separated the two germline ends. Germline V gives CDR1 MNHEY, CDR2 SMNVEV (reference sequence). This CDR3 has 16 amino acids. CDR3 nucleotide sequence: TGTGCCAGCAGTTTATTAATGGCGGGTAGCTCCTACGAGCAGTACTTC. It yields the protein CASSLLMAGSSYEQYF.

The sample holds a few counts of this clonotype. V is TRBV10-3 and J is TRBJ2-7, with 10 bases aligning to TRBD1. Losses at the gene ends were 0 bases for V and 5 bases for J; bases not matched to a gene: 4. Germline V lookup: CDR1 ENHRY, CDR2 SYGVKD. This CDR3 region has 15 residues. CDR3 protein: CAISESGGQGDEQYF. The CDR3 DNA is TGTGCCATCAGTGAGTCGGGAGGACAGGGGGACGAGCAGTACTTC.

This clonotype was recorded a few times. V and J are TRBV28 and TRBJ1-2; TRBD1 agrees at 8 bases. The CDR3 is 13 residues long. Germline assignment: CDR1 MDHEN and CDR2 SYDVKM. V was pared by 4 bases and J by 4 bases, with 2 bases of the junction left unmatched. CDR3 sequence (DNA): TGTGCCAGCAGTTCAACAGGGGGCTATGGCTACACCTTC. This encodes CASSSTGGYGYTF.

This clonotype was counted at least ten times. CDR3 amino acids: CASRSLYEQFF. In DNA, the CDR3 is TGCGCCAGCCGTTCCTTGTATGAGCAGTTCTTC. The chain combines TRBV5-1 with TRBJ2-1, with D unclear. Germline CDR1 reads SGHRS; CDR2 reads YFSETQ. This CDR3 region has 11 residues. With 7 bases removed from V and 8 bases from J, the gap between germline ends came to 10 bases.

This clonotype has at least ten counts. The rearrangement links TRBV5-6 to TRBJ2-1; TRBD1 agrees at 9 bases. CDR1 is SGHDT and CDR2 is YYEEEE in the germline V gene. Trimming at V came to 1 base and at J to 4 bases, leaving 9 bases not matched to a gene. The CDR3 spans 17 residues. CDR3 bases: TGTGCCAGCAGCTTGACCCTTGGACAGGGGATTTACAATGAGCAGTTCTTC. Translated, it gives CASSLTLGQGIYNEQFF.

This clonotype was observed at least ten times. The V gene is TRBV29-1, the J gene TRBJ1-4; D not certain. The CDR3 runs 13 residues. The germline CDR1 and CDR2 sequences are SQVTM and ANQGSEA. Trimming shortened V by 7 bases and J by 6 bases, and 15 bases separated the two germline ends. The DNA for the CDR3 is TGCAGCGCCTCGGATGACCCCTATGAAAAACTGTTTTTT. Its protein is CSASDDPYEKLFF.